This TCR beta chain was recorded in a study of T cell responses to AZD1222 COVID-19 vaccine. The study's findings and limits: It should be noted that donors were predominantly white British and more often female, and clonal diversity was possibly underestimated. Dominant at 160-218 and 743-854, vaccine-associated CD4 TCRs also spanned spike.

Notes on this clone: Its specificity is not known.

Repertoires were generated with immunoSEQ multiplex PCR, while TCRdb's copy carries only in-frame clones and drops some. The sample gives about 150,000 clones, about 90% of which show up once; 7.5% to 9.5% is in the top ten. The specimen comprised peripheral blood, sampled 28 days after the second dose of the MenACWY control vaccine. This sequence originates from an adult who received the MenACWY meningococcal vaccine as a control.

The CDR3 bases are TGTGCCAGCAGCCGACGGACCGGCTCCTACGAGCAGTACTTC. It encodes CASSRRTGSYEQYF. This rearrangement joins TRBV6-5 to TRBJ2-7, with no clear D. The CDR3 totals 14 residues. Germline assignment: CDR1 MNHEY and CDR2 SVGAGI. V lost 6 bases and J lost 0, with 12 bases in between.